What follows describes a single TCR beta chain. The data are from a study of blood T cell repertoires in COVID-19. On the study more broadly: Samples representing acute and convalescent COVID-19 were sourced from the United States, Italy and Spain. PBMCs, B-cell-depleted T cells, or T cells provided the cDNA or gDNA that made up the material.

How the authors handled the data: Amplification with reference gene primers provided the estimates of nucleated cell counts. Assay: immunoSEQ multiplex PCR; the TCRdb copy retains only in-frame clones and omits some. The DNA was the basis for D and trimming; V, J and clone size are from that table. The table has roughly 70,000 clones, 70% to 75% seen once; the top ten hold under 25%. Looked up from germline, CDR1 is MNHEY and CDR2 is SVGAGI. The CDR3 runs to 15 residues. The V and J ends lost 9 bases and 1 base respectively, with 19 bases between them. The chain couples TRBV6-5 to TRBJ2-7; D may be TRBD2 (6 bases). The clonotype comes from a man aged 65 to 79 with acute or convalescent COVID-19. Source material: peripheral blood. CDR3 nucleotides: TGTGCCAGTAGGACAAGGGACTGGGGGTCCTACGAGCAGTACTTC. It translates to CASRTRDWGSYEQYF.